One T cell receptor beta chain is described in this entry. The CDR3 consists of 21 residues. These data belong to a study of blood T cell repertoires in COVID-19. TCRdb's table, derived via immunoSEQ multiplex PCR, lists solely in-frame clones and lacks some. The sample has roughly 230,000 clones, around 82% seen once; the top ten hold around 3.7%. This receptor was taken from a man aged 45 to 65 who had recovered from COVID-19. Material for sequencing was PBMCs or T cells enriched from blood (not recorded which). The gene calls are TRBV21-1 and TRBJ2-6; the table's D call, TRBD1, was not checked against the DNA. TRBV21-1 has pseudogene status. CDR3 in DNA: TGTGCCAGCAGCAAAGAGAACAGGGGAATAGTCCTCCTCTCTGGGGCCAACGTCCTGACTTTC. It specifies CASSKENRGIVLLSGANVLTF.